This TCR beta chain came from a study of T cell responses to AZD1222 COVID-19 vaccine. General study points: Clonal diversity was possibly underestimated, and the donors were mostly white British, with more females.

Details on this clone: Its antigen remains unidentified.

CDR1 PRHDT and CDR2 FYEKMQ come from the germline V gene (reference sequence). Between the trimmed V and J ends, which lost 1 base and 2 bases, there was a span of 9 bases. This CDR3 has 14 amino acids. Sequencing used immunoSEQ multiplex PCR; TCRdb keeps in-frame clones, though not all of them. The repertoire holds about 120,000 clones, roughly 87% seen once, with 6% to 8% in the top ten. The chain uses TRBV13 and TRBJ2-7, with unresolved D. This specimen consisted of peripheral blood, obtained on day 0 of AZD1222 vaccination. This TCR was recovered from an adult in good health. CDR3 DNA: TGTGCCAGCAGCTTAGCAGTATCCCCCTACGAGCAGTACTTC. Protein: CASSLAVSPYEQYF.